Sequencing of this TCR beta chain was carried out in a study of T cells in localized non-small cell lung cancer. Per the germline V gene, CDR1 is MNHEY and CDR2 is SVGAGI. The CDR3 covers 14 residues. V was cut by 7 bases and J by 4 bases, with 13 bases left in between. This clone was seen once. Its antigen is still unknown. General study points: Across samples, adjacent lung featured a median roughly 62 of the top 100 tumor clones. Only one tumor region was sequenced, so heterogeneity remains possible. Tumor trailed uninvolved adjacent lung in T cell clonality, which peaked there.

Only in-frame clones appear in the TCRdb table, and some are missing; sequencing was by immunoSEQ multiplex PCR. The data hold about 53,000 clones, with approximately 88% observed a single time. The rearrangement links TRBV6-5 to TRBJ1-4; a possible D gene is TRBD1 (5 bases). The TCR comes from a man aged 40 to 69 with stage III lung adenocarcinoma. The sample in question was peripheral blood mononuclear cells, obtained before any cancer treatment. The CDR3 loop is CASIFRDGNEKLFF. DNA for the CDR3: TGTGCCAGCATCTTCCGGGACGGTAATGAAAAACTGTTTTTT.